Detailed here is one TCR beta chain. Its binding antigen is unknown. No clone much larger than this one lies a single base away; base qualities are absent. TCRbeta CDR3 regions were amplified from genomic DNA using the immunoSEQ Assay, a bias-controlled multiplex PCR. The source study handled its data this way. Within the assay, amplification of reference gene primers was used to estimate how many nucleated cells each sample contained. Sequence reads were collapsed and filtered to measure the absolute abundance of every unique TCRbeta CDR3 rearrangement. For each sample, productive Simpson clonality was calculated as the square root of Simpson's diversity index over productive rearrangements. This immuneACCESS table, as held by TCRdb, lists in-frame sequences with V and J called but not all clones. Of the missing ones, under half trace to an unresolved V gene in checked studies; the others have no known cause. That table supplies the V and J calls and clone size; D and trimming were determined from the DNA. This sample gives around 55,000 clones in total; roughly 85% of them show up just once. Jointly, the top ten make up more than 9.5% of the sample.

This record belongs to a study of blood T cell repertoires in COVID-19 (dated by TCRdb to 2020 to 2022). The study in broad terms: Samples from collaborators originated in the United States, Italy and Spain and spanned both the acute and convalescent phases of COVID-19. The material from the prospective study consisted of cDNA or gDNA derived from T cells, B-cell-depleted T cells, or PBMCs. The samples were drawn from two sources: the first 160 participants of the ongoing ImmuneRACE study, and 1,000 to 1,500 subjects contributed by 6 global collaborators. Where HLA class I and class II types were available, the types were taken from metadata supplied by the sample provider, not from assay-based typing. A freely available public database, intended as a resource for researchers studying the immune response to SARS-CoV-2, is where the repertoires were released. Deeply sampled blood TCRbeta repertoires from subjects exposed to, actively infected with, or recovered from COVID-19 were included in the dataset. Sample metadata almost always included a de-identified subject ID, COVID-19 status, age in years and sex.

Each collaborating institution followed its own protocols to collect whole blood in K2EDTA tubes. For TCRbeta analysis, collaborators shipped samples in one of three forms: frozen whole blood, isolated PBMCs, or DNA extracted from either of those sample types. Study-level results and caveats: The amount of clinical and demographic metadata varied by source and participant and was provided uncurated.

CDR3 length: 13 amino acids, cysteine to phenylalanine. Just the 39-base CDR3 DNA is kept, in frame starting at base 1. V lost 3 bases and J lost 4 bases; the stretch between them is 10 bases long. The CDR1 and CDR2 encoded by the germline V gene are SGHTA and FQGNSA. The source is a human donor in a cohort sampled during active COVID-19. The chain employs TRBV7-2 and TRBJ2-7; the best D guess is TRBD2, with 6 bases matching. Sequenced input: peripheral blood. The DNA sequence is as follows: TGTGCCAGCAGCTTGGGACTCGCTTACGAGCAGTACTTC. The encoded protein is CASSLGLAYEQYF.